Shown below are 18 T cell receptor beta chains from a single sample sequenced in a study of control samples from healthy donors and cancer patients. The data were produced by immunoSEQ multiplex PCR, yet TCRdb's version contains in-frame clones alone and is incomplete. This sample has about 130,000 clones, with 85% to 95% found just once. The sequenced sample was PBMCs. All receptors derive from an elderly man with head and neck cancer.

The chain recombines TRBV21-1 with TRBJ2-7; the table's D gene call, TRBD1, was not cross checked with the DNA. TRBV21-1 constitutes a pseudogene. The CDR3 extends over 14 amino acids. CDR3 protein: CASSKAQGFYEQYF. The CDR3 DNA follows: TGTGCCAGCAGCAAAGCACAGGGGTTCTACGAGCAGTACTTC.

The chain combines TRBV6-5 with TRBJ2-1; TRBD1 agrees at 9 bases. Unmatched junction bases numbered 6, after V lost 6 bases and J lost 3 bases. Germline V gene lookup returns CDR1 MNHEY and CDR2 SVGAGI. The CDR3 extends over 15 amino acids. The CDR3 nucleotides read TGTGCCAGCAGGAAAGGGACAGGGAACTACAATGAGCAGTTCTTC. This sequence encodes CASRKGTGNYNEQFF.

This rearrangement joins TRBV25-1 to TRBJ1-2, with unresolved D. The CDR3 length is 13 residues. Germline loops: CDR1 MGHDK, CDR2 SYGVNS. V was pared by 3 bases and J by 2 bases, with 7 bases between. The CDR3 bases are TGTGCCAGCAGTGAGCCAGGAAACTATGGCTACACCTTC. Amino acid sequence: CASSEPGNYGYTF.

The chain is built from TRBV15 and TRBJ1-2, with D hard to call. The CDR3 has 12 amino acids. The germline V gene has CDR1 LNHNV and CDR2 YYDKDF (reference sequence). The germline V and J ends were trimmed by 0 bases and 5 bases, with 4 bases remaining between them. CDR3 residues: CATSREGYGYTF. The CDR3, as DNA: TGTGCCACCAGCAGAGAAGGGTATGGCTACACCTTC.

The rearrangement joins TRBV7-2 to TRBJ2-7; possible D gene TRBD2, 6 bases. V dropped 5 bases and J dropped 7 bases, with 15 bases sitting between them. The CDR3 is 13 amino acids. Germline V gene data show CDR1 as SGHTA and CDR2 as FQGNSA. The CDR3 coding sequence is TGTGCCAGCAGCACCAGACCGGGGGTAGAGCAGTACTTC. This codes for CASSTRPGVEQYF.

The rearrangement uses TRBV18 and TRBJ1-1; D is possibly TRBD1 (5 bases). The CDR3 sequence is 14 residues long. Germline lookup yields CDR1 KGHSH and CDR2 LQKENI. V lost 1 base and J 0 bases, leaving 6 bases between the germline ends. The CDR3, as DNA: TGTGCCAGCTCACCACAGGGGCTGAACACTGAAGCTTTCTTT. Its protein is CASSPQGLNTEAFF. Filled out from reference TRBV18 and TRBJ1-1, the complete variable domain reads NAGVMQNPRHLVRRRGQEARLRCSPMKGHSHVYWYRQLPEEGLKFMVYLQKENIIDESGMPKERFSAEFPKEGPSILRIQQVVRGDSAAYFCASSPQGLNTEAFFGQGTRLTVV.

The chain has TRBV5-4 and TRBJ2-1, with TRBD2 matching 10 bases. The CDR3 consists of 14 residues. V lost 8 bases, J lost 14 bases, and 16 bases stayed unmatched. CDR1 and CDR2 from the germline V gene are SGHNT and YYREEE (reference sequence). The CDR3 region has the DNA TGTGCCAGTGGACCTAGCGGGGGCCGTACAGGGGAGTTCTTC. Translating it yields CASGPSGGRTGEFF.

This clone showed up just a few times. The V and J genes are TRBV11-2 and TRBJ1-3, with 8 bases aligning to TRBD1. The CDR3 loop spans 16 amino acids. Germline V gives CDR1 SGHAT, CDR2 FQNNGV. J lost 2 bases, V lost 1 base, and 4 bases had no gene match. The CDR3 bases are TGTGCCAGCAGCTTAGGGCCGACAGGGGCTGGAAACACCATATATTTT. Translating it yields CASSLGPTGAGNTIYF.

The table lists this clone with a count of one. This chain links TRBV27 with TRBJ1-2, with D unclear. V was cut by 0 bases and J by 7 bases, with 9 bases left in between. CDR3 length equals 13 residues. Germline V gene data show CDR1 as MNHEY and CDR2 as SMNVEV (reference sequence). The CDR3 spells CASSLSSRGGYTF. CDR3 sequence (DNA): TGTGCCAGCAGTTTATCTTCCCGGGGTGGCTACACCTTC.

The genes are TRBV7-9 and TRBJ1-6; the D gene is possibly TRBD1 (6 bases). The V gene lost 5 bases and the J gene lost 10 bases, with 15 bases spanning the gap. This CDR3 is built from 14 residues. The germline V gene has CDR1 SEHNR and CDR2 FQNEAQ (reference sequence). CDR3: CASSDPGQSSPLHF. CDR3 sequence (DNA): TGTGCCAGCAGCGATCCGGGACAATCCTCACCCCTCCACTTT.

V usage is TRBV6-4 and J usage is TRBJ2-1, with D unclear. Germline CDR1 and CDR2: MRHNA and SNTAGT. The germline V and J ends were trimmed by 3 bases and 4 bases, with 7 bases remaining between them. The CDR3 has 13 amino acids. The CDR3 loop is CASSEDRYNEQFF. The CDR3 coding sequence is TGTGCCAGCAGTGAGGACCGGTACAATGAGCAGTTCTTC.

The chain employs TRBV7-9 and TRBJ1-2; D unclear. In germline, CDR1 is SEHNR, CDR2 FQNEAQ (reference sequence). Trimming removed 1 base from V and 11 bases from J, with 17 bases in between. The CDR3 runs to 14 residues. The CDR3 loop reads CASSLGARTVEYTF. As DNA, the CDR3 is TGTGCCAGCAGCTTAGGGGCCCGGACGGTGGAATACACCTTC.

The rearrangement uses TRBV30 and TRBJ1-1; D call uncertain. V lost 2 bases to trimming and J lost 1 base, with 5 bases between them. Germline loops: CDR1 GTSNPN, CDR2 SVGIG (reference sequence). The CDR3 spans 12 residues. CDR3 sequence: CAWSTWNTEAFF. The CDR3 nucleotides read TGTGCCTGGAGTACTTGGAACACTGAAGCTTTCTTT.

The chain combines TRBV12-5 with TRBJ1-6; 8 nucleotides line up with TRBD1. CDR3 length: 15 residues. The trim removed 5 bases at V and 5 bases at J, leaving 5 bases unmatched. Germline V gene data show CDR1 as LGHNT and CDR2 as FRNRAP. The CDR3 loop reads CASGRGTGDNSPLHF. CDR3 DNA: TGTGCTAGTGGTCGGGGGACAGGAGATAATTCACCCCTCCACTTT.

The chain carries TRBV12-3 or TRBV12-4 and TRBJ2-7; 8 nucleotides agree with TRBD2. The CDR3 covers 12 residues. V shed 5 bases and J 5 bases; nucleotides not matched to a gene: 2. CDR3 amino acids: CASSGTRNEQYF. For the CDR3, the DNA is TGTGCCAGCAGTGGGACTAGAAACGAGCAGTACTTC.

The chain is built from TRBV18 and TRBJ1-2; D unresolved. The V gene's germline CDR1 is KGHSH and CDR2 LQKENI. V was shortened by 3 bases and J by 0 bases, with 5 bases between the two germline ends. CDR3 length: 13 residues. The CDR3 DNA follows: TGTGCCAGCTCACCCGACACTAACTATGGCTACACCTTC. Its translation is CASSPDTNYGYTF.

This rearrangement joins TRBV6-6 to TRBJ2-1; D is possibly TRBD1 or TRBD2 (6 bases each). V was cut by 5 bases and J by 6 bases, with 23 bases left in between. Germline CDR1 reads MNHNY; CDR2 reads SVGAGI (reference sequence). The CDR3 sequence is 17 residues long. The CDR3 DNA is TGTGCCAGCAGTCTAAGGGTGGGGGGCGGACTGCTCAATGAGCAGTTCTTC. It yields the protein CASSLRVGGGLLNEQFF.

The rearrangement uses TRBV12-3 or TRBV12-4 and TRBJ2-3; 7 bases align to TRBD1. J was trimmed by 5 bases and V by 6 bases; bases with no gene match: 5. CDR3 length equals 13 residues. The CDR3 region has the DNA TGTGCCAGCAGCGGGACAGCCGGAGATACGCAGTATTTT. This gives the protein CASSGTAGDTQYF.